Shown below are 18 T cell receptor beta chains from a single sample sequenced in a study of cytomegalovirus exposure and HLA in healthy donors (dated by TCRdb to about 2017). The library was built by means of the immunoSEQ multiplex PCR assay. A mixture of 60 forward primers for TCR Vbeta segments and 13 reverse primers for TCR Jbeta segments was used in the multiplex PCR. The source is immuneACCESS, and TCRdb retained only in-frame sequences with V and J called. Part of the clones is not carried over; for the studies checked, unresolved V genes explain less than half of this, and the remainder is unexplained. This sample lists around 110,000 clones; 60% to 70% were detected once. In total, the top ten clones hold roughly 8.6% of the sample. The sample was PBMCs. The receptors were gathered from a woman between 35 and 50 years old in good health and CMV-seropositive.

This chain connects TRBV19 to TRBJ2-6; a weak D match, TRBD1 (6 bases). Germline CDR1 LNHDA, CDR2 SQIVND (reference sequence). V gave up 5 bases and J gave up 1 base, with 12 bases separating them. The CDR3 spans 16 residues. In DNA form, the CDR3 reads TGTGCCAGTAGTGCCGAGACAGGTTCTGGGGCCAACGTCCTGACTTTC. Protein: CASSAETGSGANVLTF.

V gene TRBV9 combines with J gene TRBJ1-1; D is undetermined. Germline V lookup: CDR1 SGDLS, CDR2 YYNGEE. V gave up 0 bases and J gave up 1 base, with 4 bases separating them. The CDR3 runs to 13 residues. Written as DNA, the CDR3 is TGTGCCAGCAGCGTAGCAAAGAACACTGAAGCTTTCTTT. It is translated as CASSVAKNTEAFF.

The chain employs TRBV11-3 and TRBJ2-2; 8 positions agree with TRBD1. V shed 5 bases, J shed 10 bases, and the junction held 9 bases outside the gene matches. Germline CDR1 is SGHNT and CDR2 is YENEEA. This CDR3 has 14 residues. CDR3 in amino acids: CASSRSDRGLELFF. Written as DNA, the CDR3 is TGTGCCAGCAGCCGATCAGACAGGGGCCTGGAGCTGTTTTTT.

Only one count was recorded for this clone. One junction end does not reproduce the germline sequence, and a read error may be involved. The V and J genes are TRBV6-5 and TRBJ2-7; 11 nucleotides agree with TRBD2. The CDR3 totals 15 residues. From germline, CDR1 is MNHEY and CDR2 SVGAGI. DNA for the CDR3: TGTGCCAGCAGCCCCGCCGGGACTAGCGGATACGTGCAGTACTTC. Protein product: CASSPAGTSGYVQYF.

The V and J genes are TRBV5-4 and TRBJ2-7; 8 bases agree with TRBD2. Germline CDR1 SGHNT, CDR2 YYREEE (reference sequence). This CDR3 comprises 15 residues. Trimming cost V 0 bases and J 2 bases; bases outside gene matches: 4. As DNA, the CDR3 is TGTGCCAGCAGCTTGGGGGTAGCGGGGACCTACGAGCAGTACTTC. Translation: CASSLGVAGTYEQYF.

The DNA of the CDR3 is TGTGCCAGCAGCTTTCTAGCGGGATCGTCCTTCTACAATGAGCAGTTCTTC. It encodes CASSFLAGSSFYNEQFF. The V gene is TRBV5-4, the J gene TRBJ2-1, with TRBD2 identical over 9 bases. CDR1 and CDR2 from the germline V gene are SGHNT and YYREEE (reference sequence). The V gene end was trimmed by 2 bases and the J gene end by 3 bases; junction bases not matched to a gene: 9. There are 17 residues in the CDR3.

The chain has TRBV1 and TRBJ2-6; TRBD2, the table's D call, was not compared with the DNA. TRBV1 represents a pseudogene. The CDR3 loop spans 12 amino acids. In nucleotides, the CDR3 is TGCACCAGCAGCCAAGATAAGCGGAGTGTGACTTTC. As protein: CTSSQDKRSVTF.

This chain links TRBV12-5 with TRBJ1-2; 9 bases match TRBD1. J gave up 2 bases and V 5 bases, and 6 bases lay outside the gene matches. Germline loops: CDR1 LGHNT, CDR2 FRNRAP. The CDR3 spans 15 residues. CDR3 loop: CASGNLQGANYGYTF. In nucleotides, the CDR3 is TGTGCTAGTGGTAACCTACAGGGGGCCAACTATGGCTACACCTTC.

V gene TRBV28 combines with J gene TRBJ2-5, with 9 nucleotides matching TRBD2. The V and J ends lost 6 bases and 0 bases, in that order; junction bases with no gene match: 8. CDR1 MDHEN and CDR2 SYDVKM come from the germline V gene. The CDR3 sequence is 16 residues long. As DNA, the CDR3 is TGTGCCAGCAGCCTATTGAGCGGGAGGTACCAAGAGACCCAGTACTTC. Translation gives CASSLLSGRYQETQYF.

The chain carries TRBV5-3 and TRBJ2-7; D possibly corresponds to TRBD1 (5 bases). TRBV5-3 is reported as an ORF; its role is uncertain. This CDR3 is 16 amino acids long. The V and J ends lost 4 bases and 0 bases respectively, with 17 bases between them. The CDR3 DNA reads as TGTGCCAGAAGCACGGACCAGGACACAGGCTCCTACGAGCAGTACTTC. Translation gives CARSTDQDTGSYEQYF.

This clone turned up a few times. The rearrangement links TRBV6-1 to TRBJ1-4; unclear D gene. The germline CDR1 and CDR2 sequences are MNHNS and SASEGT. The CDR3 contains 14 residues. V gave up 4 bases and J gave up 7 bases, with 13 bases separating them. CDR3: CASSVVDEGEKLFF. The CDR3 region has the DNA TGTGCCAGCAGTGTAGTAGACGAGGGTGAAAAACTGTTTTTT.

The V gene is TRBV7-6, the J gene TRBJ1-1, with 9 bases lining up with TRBD1. The length of the CDR3 is 16 residues. J gave up 0 bases and V 2 bases, and 4 bases lay outside the gene matches. Germline V gene data show CDR1 as SGHVS and CDR2 as FNYEAQ. The CDR3 nucleotides are TGTGCCAGCAGCTTACAGGGACAGGGTATGAACACTGAAGCTTTCTTT. Its protein product is CASSLQGQGMNTEAFF.

The count of this clone is one. The chain combines TRBV13 with TRBJ2-7; 9 bases map to TRBD2. The CDR3 contains 14 residues. CDR1 is PRHDT, CDR2 FYEKMQ, per germline (reference sequence). The J segment lost 0 bases and the V segment lost 7 bases, leaving 4 bases of the junction unmatched. This chain's CDR3 is CASKTSGNSYEQYF. The CDR3 DNA is TGTGCCAGCAAGACTAGCGGCAACTCCTACGAGCAGTACTTC.

V and J are TRBV30 and TRBJ2-1; D may be TRBD2 (6 bases). This CDR3 is built from 12 residues. The V end was cut by 6 bases, the J end by 9 bases, with 15 bases between. Germline CDR1 is GTSNPN and CDR2 is SVGIG (reference sequence). DNA for the CDR3: TGTGCCTGTCATCGGGACTCCGCTGAGCAGTTCTTC. It codes for CACHRDSAEQFF. Looking up the rest from reference TRBV30 and TRBJ2-1 gives the full variable domain: SQTIHQWPATLVQPVGSPLSLECTVEGTSNPNLYWYRQAAGRGLQLLFYSVGIGQISSEVPQNLSASRPQDRQFILSSKKLLLSDSGFYLCACHRDSAEQFFGPGTRLTVL.

The V and J genes are TRBV27 and TRBJ2-5; 7 bases line up with TRBD1. V shed 4 bases, J shed 5 bases, and the junction held 13 bases outside the gene matches. Germline assignment: CDR1 MNHEY and CDR2 SMNVEV (reference sequence). The CDR3 spans 16 residues. The CDR3 loop reads CASSSIDRASGETQYF. CDR3 DNA sequence: TGTGCCAGCAGTTCTATAGACAGGGCGTCCGGGGAGACCCAGTACTTC.

In its sample, this clone was seen a few times. The sample carries other DNA sequences with the same CDR3. The chain is built from TRBV4-1 and TRBJ2-7; 10 bases line up with TRBD2. V dropped 1 base and J dropped 2; count of bases not matched to a gene: 2. The V gene's germline CDR1 is MGHRA and CDR2 YSYEKL. This CDR3 is built from 15 residues. The CDR3: CASSQVLAGAYEQYF. CDR3 DNA sequence: TGCGCCAGCAGCCAAGTTCTAGCGGGAGCCTACGAGCAGTACTTC.

This chain uses TRBV6-1 with TRBJ1-5; tentatively, D is TRBD1 (6 bases). V dropped 4 bases and J dropped 4 bases, with 8 bases sitting between them. Germline V gene lookup returns CDR1 MNHNS and CDR2 SASEGT. The CDR3 runs to 13 residues. Here the CDR3 reads CASSVDRNQPQHF. The CDR3 nucleotides read TGTGCCAGCAGTGTGGACAGAAATCAGCCCCAGCATTTT.

This clone was seen a single time. This chain joins TRBV7-8 and TRBJ2-5; weak D call: TRBD1 (6 bases). Looked up from germline, CDR1 is SGHVS and CDR2 is FQNEAQ. The V and J ends lost 5 bases and 6 bases respectively, with 16 bases between them. The CDR3 runs to 14 residues. The CDR3 nucleotides are TGTGCCAGCAGCAAAGAACCGGGACAAAAGACCCAGTACTTC. Translating it yields CASSKEPGQKTQYF. Supplemented by reference TRBV7-8 and TRBJ2-5, the full variable domain reads GAGVSQSPRYKVAKRGQDVALRCDPISGHVSLFWYQQALGQGPEFLTYFQNEAQLDKSGLPSDRFFAERPEGSVSTLKIQRTQQEDSAVYLCASSKEPGQKTQYFGPGTRLLVL.